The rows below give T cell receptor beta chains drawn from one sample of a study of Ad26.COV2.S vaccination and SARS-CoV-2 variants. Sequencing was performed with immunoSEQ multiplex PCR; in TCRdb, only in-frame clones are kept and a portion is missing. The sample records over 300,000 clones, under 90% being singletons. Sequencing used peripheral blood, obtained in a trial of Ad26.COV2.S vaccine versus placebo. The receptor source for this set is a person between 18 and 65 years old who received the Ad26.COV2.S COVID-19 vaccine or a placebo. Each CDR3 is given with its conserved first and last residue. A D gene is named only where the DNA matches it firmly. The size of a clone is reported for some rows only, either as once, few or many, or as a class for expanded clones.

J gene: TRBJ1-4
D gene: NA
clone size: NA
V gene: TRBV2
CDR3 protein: CASSEFGGEKLFF
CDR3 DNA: TGTGCCAGCAGTGAGTTCGGGGGTGAAAAACTGTTTTTT

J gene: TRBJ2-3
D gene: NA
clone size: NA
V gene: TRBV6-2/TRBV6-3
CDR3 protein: CASSYAPNLGRQETDTQYF
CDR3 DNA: TGTGCCAGCAGTTACGCGCCTAACCTGGGGAGACAGGAGACAGATACGCAGTATTTT

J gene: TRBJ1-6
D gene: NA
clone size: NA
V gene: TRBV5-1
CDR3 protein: CASREGGNNSPLHF
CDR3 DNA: TGCGCCAGCAGGGAGGGAGGCAATAATTCACCCCTCCACTTT

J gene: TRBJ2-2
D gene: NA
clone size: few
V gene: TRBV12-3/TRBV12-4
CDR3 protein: CASSSSYTGELFF
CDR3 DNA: TGTGCCAGCAGTTCTTCCTACACCGGGGAGCTGTTTTTT

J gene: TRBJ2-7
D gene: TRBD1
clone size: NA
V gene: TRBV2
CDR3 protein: CASSGQGRSYEQYF
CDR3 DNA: TGTGCCAGCAGCGGACAGGGAAGGAGCTACGAGCAGTACTTC

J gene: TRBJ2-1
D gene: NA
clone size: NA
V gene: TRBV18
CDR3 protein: CASSPRSQGAYNEQFF
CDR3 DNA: TGTGCCAGCTCACCAAGGTCACAGGGAGCCTACAATGAGCAGTTCTTC

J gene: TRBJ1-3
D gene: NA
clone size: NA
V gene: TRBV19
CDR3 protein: CASHPGQRPRNTIYF
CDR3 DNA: TGTGCCTCCCACCCCGGACAGCGGCCTAGAAACACCATATATTTT

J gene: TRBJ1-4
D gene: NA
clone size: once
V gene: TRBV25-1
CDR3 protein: CASSEWRQRTNEKLFF
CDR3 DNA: TGTGCCAGCAGTGAATGGAGACAAAGGACTAATGAAAAACTGTTTTTT

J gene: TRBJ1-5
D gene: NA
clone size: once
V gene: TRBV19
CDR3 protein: CASTIQGSANQPQHF
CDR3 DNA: TGTGCCAGTACCATCCAGGGGTCGGCAAATCAGCCCCAGCATTTT

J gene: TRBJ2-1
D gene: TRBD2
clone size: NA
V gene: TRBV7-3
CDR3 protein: CASSLAAGGPSNEQFF
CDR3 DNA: TGTGCCAGCAGCTTGGCAGCGGGAGGGCCTAGCAATGAGCAGTTCTTC

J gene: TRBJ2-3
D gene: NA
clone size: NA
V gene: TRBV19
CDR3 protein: CASRWGLGTDTQYF
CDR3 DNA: TGTGCCAGTAGATGGGGGCTGGGCACAGATACGCAGTATTTT

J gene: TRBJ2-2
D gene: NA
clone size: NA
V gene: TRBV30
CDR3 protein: CAWTPRGIGELFF
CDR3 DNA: TGTGCCTGGACCCCACGGGGTATAGGGGAGCTGTTTTTT

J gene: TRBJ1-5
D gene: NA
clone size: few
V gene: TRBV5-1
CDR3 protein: CASSWGAENQPQHF
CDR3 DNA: TGCGCCAGCAGCTGGGGAGCGGAGAATCAGCCCCAGCATTTT

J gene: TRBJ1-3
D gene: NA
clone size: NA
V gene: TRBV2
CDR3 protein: CASKKASGNTIYF
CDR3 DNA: TGTGCCAGCAAGAAAGCCTCTGGAAACACCATATATTTT

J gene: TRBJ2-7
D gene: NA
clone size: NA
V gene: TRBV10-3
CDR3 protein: CAISEGPSYEQYF
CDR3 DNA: TGTGCCATCAGTGAGGGTCCTAGCTACGAGCAGTACTTC

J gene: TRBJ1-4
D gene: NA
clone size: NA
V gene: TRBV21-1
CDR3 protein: CASSRPGTNNEKLFF
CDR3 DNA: TGTGCCAGCAGCAGGCCCGGGACCAATAATGAAAAACTGTTTTTT

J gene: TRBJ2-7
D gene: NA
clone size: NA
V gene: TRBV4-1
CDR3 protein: CASSHPARSYEQYF
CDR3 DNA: TGCGCCAGCAGCCATCCGGCTCGTTCCTACGAGCAGTACTTC

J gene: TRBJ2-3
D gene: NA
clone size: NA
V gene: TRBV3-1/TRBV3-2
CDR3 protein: CASSQRRGAGTDTQYF
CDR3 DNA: TGTGCCAGCAGCCAGCGACGGGGGGCCGGCACAGATACGCAGTATTTT

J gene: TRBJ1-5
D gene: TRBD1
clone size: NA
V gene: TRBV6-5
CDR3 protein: CASRQDRGRGQPQHF
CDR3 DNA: TGTGCCAGCAGACAGGACAGGGGGCGAGGTCAGCCCCAGCATTTT

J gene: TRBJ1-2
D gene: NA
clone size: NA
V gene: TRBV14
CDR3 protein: CASSQEGAGLSYGYTF
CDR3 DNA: TGTGCCAGCAGCCAAGAGGGCGCAGGGTTGAGTTATGGCTACACCTTC

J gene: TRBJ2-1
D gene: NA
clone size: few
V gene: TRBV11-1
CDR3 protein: CASKRTEGFYNEQFF
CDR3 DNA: TGTGCCAGCAAAAGGACTGAGGGGTTTTACAATGAGCAGTTCTTC

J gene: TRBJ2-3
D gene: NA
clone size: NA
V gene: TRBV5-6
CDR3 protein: CASSSDVVDTQYF
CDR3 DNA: TGTGCCAGCAGCTCCGATGTCGTTGATACGCAGTATTTT

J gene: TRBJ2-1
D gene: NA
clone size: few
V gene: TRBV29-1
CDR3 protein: CSVAGPESSSYNEQFF
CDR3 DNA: TGCAGCGTTGCGGGGCCCGAAAGCAGCTCCTACAATGAGCAGTTCTTC

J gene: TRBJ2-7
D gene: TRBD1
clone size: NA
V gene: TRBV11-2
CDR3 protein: CASSLLRQGAYEQYF
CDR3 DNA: TGTGCCAGCAGCTTATTACGACAGGGGGCTTACGAGCAGTACTTC

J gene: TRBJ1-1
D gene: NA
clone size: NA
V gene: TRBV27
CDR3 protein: CASRRASAGAGTEAFF
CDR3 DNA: TGTGCCAGCAGAAGAGCCTCAGCGGGGGCAGGCACTGAAGCTTTCTTT

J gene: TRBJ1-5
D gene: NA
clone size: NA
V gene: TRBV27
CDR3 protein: CASSLSAGQPQHF
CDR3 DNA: TGTGCCAGCAGTTTATCCGCAGGCCAGCCCCAGCATTTT

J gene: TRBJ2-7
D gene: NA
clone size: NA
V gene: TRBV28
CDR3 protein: CASSLVQGIVEQYF
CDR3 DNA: TGTGCCAGCAGTTTAGTCCAGGGAATCGTCGAGCAGTACTTC

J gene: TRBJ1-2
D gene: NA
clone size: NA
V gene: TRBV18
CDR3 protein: CASSPSIASYGYTF
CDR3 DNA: TGTGCCAGCTCACCCTCGATCGCGAGCTATGGCTACACCTTC

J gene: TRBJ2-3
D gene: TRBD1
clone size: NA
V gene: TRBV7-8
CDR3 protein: CASSLARDRMDTQYF
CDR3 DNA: TGTGCCAGCAGCTTAGCGCGGGACAGGATGGATACGCAGTATTTT

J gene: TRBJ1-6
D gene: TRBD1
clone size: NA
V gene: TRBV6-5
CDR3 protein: CASSSWTGLSPLHF
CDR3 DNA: TGTGCCAGCAGTTCTTGGACAGGGTTATCACCCCTCCACTTT

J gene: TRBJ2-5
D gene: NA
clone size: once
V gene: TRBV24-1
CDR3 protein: CATSETGLGQETQYF
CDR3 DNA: TGTGCCACCAGTGAGACGGGTCTCGGGCAGGAGACCCAGTACTTC

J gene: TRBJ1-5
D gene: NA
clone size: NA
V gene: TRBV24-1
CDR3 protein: CATSAPNQPQHF
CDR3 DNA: TGTGCCACCAGTGCCCCCAACCAGCCCCAGCATTTT

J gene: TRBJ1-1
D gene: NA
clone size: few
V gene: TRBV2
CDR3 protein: CATTYSNTEAFF
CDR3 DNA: TGTGCCACTACTTACAGTAACACTGAAGCTTTCTTT

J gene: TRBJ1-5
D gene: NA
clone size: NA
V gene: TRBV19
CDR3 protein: CASSPLGQSNQPQHF
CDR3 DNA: TGTGCCAGTAGCCCACTTGGTCAGTCGAATCAGCCCCAGCATTTT

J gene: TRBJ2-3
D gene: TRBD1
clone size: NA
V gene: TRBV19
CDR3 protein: CASEPGQGAFDTQYF
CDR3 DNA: TGTGCCAGTGAACCCGGACAGGGGGCCTTCGATACGCAGTATTTT

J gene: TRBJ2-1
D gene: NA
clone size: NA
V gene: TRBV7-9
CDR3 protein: CASSPEGGGPYNEQFF
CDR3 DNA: TGTGCCAGCAGCCCCGAGGGCGGGGGCCCTTACAATGAGCAGTTCTTC

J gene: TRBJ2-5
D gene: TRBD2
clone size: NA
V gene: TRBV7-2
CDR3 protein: CASSPPGLAGGETQYF
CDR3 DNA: TGTGCCAGCAGCCCACCCGGACTAGCGGGAGGCGAGACCCAGTACTTC

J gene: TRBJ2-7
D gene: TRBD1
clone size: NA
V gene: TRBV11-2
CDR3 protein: CASSYATGGYEQYF
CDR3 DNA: TGTGCCAGCAGTTACGCCACAGGGGGCTACGAGCAGTACTTC

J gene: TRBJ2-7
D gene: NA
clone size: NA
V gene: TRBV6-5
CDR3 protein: CASSPPRQGYEQYF
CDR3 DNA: TGTGCCAGCAGCCCCCCGAGGCAGGGCTACGAGCAGTACTTC

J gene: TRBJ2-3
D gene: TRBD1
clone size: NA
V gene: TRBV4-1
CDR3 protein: CASSPWGQSTDTQYF
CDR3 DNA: TGCGCCAGCAGCCCGTGGGGACAGAGCACAGATACGCAGTATTTT